The entry below gives a single T cell receptor (beta chain) sequence along with its context. Antigen specificity is unknown. As for time point: baseline pretreatment blood. The sample's treatment: 15 Gy SBRT to primary tumor, nephrectomy 4 weeks later. Blood was sampled at baseline, 2 weeks and 4 weeks after SBRT. The tumor was a clear cell renal cell carcinoma. The sample comes from a study of radiation and T cells in renal cell carcinoma. Libraries were prepared by immunoSEQ multiplex PCR; TCRdb keeps only in-frame clonotypes and omits some of them. In the table there are 40,000 to 50,000 clones, 75% to 85% of which are singletons. This CDR3 comprises 13 residues. Trimming removed 3 bases from V and 6 bases from J, with 8 bases in between. Germline V lookup: CDR1 MNHEY, CDR2 SMNVEV (reference sequence). General study findings and limits: In blood, top tumor clones expanded by 2 weeks, shrinking by 4. Pretreatment tumor biopsies were lacking, so baseline clonotypes are unknown.

The sequence derives from a woman between 65 and 79 years old with renal cell carcinoma. The sample here was blood, taken from a patient whose treatment included radiotherapy and nephrectomy. This chain joins TRBV27 and TRBJ2-2; D may be TRBD2 (5 bases). Here the CDR3 DNA reads TGTGCCAGCAGTTTGGGAGTCCCCGGGGAGCTGTTTTTT. Its protein product is CASSLGVPGELFF.